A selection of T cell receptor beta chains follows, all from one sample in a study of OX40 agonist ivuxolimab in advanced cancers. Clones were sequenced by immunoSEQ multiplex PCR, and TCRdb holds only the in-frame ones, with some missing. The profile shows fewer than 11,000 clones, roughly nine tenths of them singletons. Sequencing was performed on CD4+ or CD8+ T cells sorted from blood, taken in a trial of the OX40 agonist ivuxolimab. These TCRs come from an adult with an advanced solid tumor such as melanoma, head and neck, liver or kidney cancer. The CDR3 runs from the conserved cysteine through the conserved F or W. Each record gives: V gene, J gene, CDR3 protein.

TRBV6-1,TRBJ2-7,CASSETDTLTYEQYF
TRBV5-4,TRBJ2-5,CASSPGTAQETQYF
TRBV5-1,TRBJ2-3,CASSLAGGGQDTQYF
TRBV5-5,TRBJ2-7,CASSLTRNSYEQYF
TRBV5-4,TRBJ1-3,CASSLEGIAGNTIYF
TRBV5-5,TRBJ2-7,CASSLDLGRYEQYF
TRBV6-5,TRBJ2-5,CASTIGYRAKTQYF
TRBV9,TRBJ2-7,CASSKTGTGAYEQYF
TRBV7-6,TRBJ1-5,CASSEDRNQPQHF
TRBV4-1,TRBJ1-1,CASSQNRITEAFF
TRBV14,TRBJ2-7,CASSRGTQGYEQYF
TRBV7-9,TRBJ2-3,CASSSTIGQGAITDTQYF
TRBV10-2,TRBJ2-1,CASRTEGAISYNEQFF
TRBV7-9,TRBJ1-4,CASSLPQATNEKLFF
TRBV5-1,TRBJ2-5,CASRPDRTEETQYF
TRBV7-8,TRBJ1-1,CASSLADREAFF
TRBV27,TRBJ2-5,CASSHWTGEKGETQYF
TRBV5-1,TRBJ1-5,CASSLEGQPQHF
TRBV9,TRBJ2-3,CASSSGGPGDTQYF
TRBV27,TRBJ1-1,CASRGTGENTEAFF
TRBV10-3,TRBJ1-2,CAISDTMGGNGYTF
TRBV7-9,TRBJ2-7,CASSLFRDSSYEQYF
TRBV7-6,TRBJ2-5,CASSPGQYQETQYF
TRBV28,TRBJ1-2,CASSLRQGRNYGYTF
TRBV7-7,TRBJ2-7,CASSWQGRSSYEQYF
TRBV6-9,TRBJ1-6,CASRADSNGSPLHF
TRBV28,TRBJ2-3,CASSTRMELAGVTDTQYF
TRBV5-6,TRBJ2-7,CASRPQGIPYEQYF
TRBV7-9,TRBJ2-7,CASSPDGGPEQYF
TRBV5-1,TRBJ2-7,CASSFISSSDEQYF
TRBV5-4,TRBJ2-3,CASSPGTADTQYF
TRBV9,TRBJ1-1,CASSVVGDSNTEAFF
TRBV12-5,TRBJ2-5,CASGSPWWSLLTTSGAPGQETQYF
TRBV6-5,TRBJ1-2,CASRTGEANYGYTF
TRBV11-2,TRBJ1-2,CASSLAGRTGGRENYGYTF
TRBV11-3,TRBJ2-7,CASSLGTGTEQYF
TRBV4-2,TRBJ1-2,CASSWRQDRGYTF
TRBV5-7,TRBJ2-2,CASSLDSRELFF
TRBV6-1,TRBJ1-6,CASREDRLAVYNSPLHF
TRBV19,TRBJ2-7,CASSMGTRGRSEQYF
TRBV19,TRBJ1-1,CASSLLTGNTEAFF